These T cell receptor beta chains were read from a single sample in a study of OX40 agonist ivuxolimab in advanced cancers. Generated by immunoSEQ multiplex PCR, the TCRdb table keeps only in-frame clones and is missing some. The table has about 63,000 clones, approximately 92% seen once. Sequenced here: CD4+ or CD8+ T cells sorted from blood, sampled in a trial of the OX40 agonist ivuxolimab. Receptor source: an adult with an advanced solid tumor such as melanoma, head and neck, liver or kidney cancer. The conserved cysteine and the conserved F or W are not part of the CDR3 here. The size entry is marked missing in some rows and otherwise reads once, few, many or a size class.

v_call	j_call	clone_size	cdr3_aa
TRBV18	TRBJ1-3	-	ASSPRDDGNTIY
TRBV7-9	TRBJ2-1	-	ASSPPDQYNEQF
TRBV7-9	TRBJ2-7	-	ASSSQTGEFLNEQY
TRBV7-9	TRBJ1-5	-	ASSRTDQPQH
TRBV30	TRBJ2-2	-	AWWGARNTGELF
TRBV11-2	TRBJ2-1	-	ASSVDYNEQF
TRBV5-1	TRBJ2-7	-	ASSLDRSRDRDYEQY
TRBV2	TRBJ1-6	-	ASAAGVNSPLH
TRBV19	TRBJ2-5	-	ASNPAGARETQY
TRBV11-2	TRBJ2-4	-	ASSVDTWENIQY
TRBV18	TRBJ2-3	-	ASSATGYETDTQY
TRBV5-1	TRBJ2-7	-	ASSFIEPEVEQY
TRBV7-8	TRBJ2-7	-	ASSLEEAGPYEQY
TRBV4-1	TRBJ1-6	-	ASIQPGTANSPLH
TRBV18	TRBJ2-1	-	ASSPTPGQEISTYNEQF
TRBV14	TRBJ2-1	-	ASSQGGSYNEQF
TRBV19	TRBJ1-2	-	ASSIPDRGMRGDGYT
TRBV7-9	TRBJ1-4	-	ASSFPGQGLGEKLF
TRBV5-4	TRBJ2-1	-	ASSLLDGFEQF
TRBV9	TRBJ1-2	-	ASSVLQSTNYGYT
TRBV10-1	TRBJ2-7	-	ASSDSYEQY
TRBV2	TRBJ2-7	medium-sized	ASGSGSSYEQY
TRBV4-1	TRBJ2-2	-	ASSPPGQGQYAGELF
TRBV6-1	TRBJ2-2	-	ASSESPLALGVGELF
TRBV27	TRBJ2-3	-	ASSPPRRSTDTQY
TRBV5-4	TRBJ2-7	-	ASSFWTQTYEQY
TRBV7-3	TRBJ2-3	-	ASSLFWYWTAVWPDTQY
TRBV6-1	TRBJ1-1	-	ATWENTEAF
TRBV9	TRBJ2-4	-	ASSVNSFKNIQY
TRBV13	TRBJ2-3	-	ASSNSPGQGPRDTQY
TRBV5-1	TRBJ2-3	-	ASTQEPGPFTDTQY
TRBV7-3	TRBJ1-1	-	ASSSLGTGTEAF
TRBV19	TRBJ1-1	once	ASSIAAGTEAF
TRBV27	TRBJ1-2	-	ASSSTGTVGGYT
TRBV6-1	TRBJ2-7	-	ASRFPRLLEEQY
TRBV15	TRBJ2-1	-	ATGLGRYNEQF
TRBV19	TRBJ2-1	-	ATSVGLAYEQF